One sample yielded the 27 T cell receptor beta chains listed below, sequenced in a study of cytomegalovirus exposure and HLA in healthy donors. PCR employed 60 Vbeta and 13 Jbeta primers. Measured with immunoSEQ multiplex PCR; TCRdb has only the in-frame clones, and not every one. This sample has around 160,000 clones, with approximately 71% found just once. Sequencing was done on a sample of PBMCs. These receptors were collected from a male donor in good health and CMV-seronegative.

To note about this clone: Here the CDR3 omits its conserved ending phenylalanine or tryptophan, so a read error is the likely source. The DNA is omitted, as the CDR3 cannot be located on it reliably, and the CDR3 follows TCRdb's listing. The chain recombines TRBV6-1 with TRBJ2-7; TRBD1, the table's D call, was not compared with the DNA. The CDR3 is 11 amino acids long, termini counted. Looked up from germline, CDR1 is MNHNS and CDR2 is SASEGT. CDR3 sequence reads: CASSEGTGISR.

The sample holds a few counts of this clone. The chain uses TRBV29-1 and TRBJ2-1; 10 bases map to TRBD1. This CDR3 is 13 amino acids long. Looked up from germline, CDR1 is SQVTM and CDR2 is ANQGSEA. Trimming removed 7 bases from V and 7 bases from J; junction bases left unmatched: 7. The CDR3 DNA reads as TGCAGCGCCGGCCGGGACAGGGGAAATGAGCAGTTCTTC. As protein: CSAGRDRGNEQFF.

V and J are TRBV6-4 and TRBJ1-2, with D tentatively TRBD1 (6 bases). V was shortened by 3 bases and J by 2 bases, with 13 bases between the two germline ends. From germline, CDR1 is MRHNA and CDR2 SNTAGT. CDR3 size: 15 residues. This chain's CDR3 is CASSEGSGQNYGYTF. The CDR3 DNA sequence: TGTGCCAGCAGTGAAGGGTCTGGACAGAACTATGGCTACACCTTC.

This chain links TRBV2 with TRBJ1-5; 7 bases line up with TRBD1. V was clipped by 5 bases and J by 0 bases; unmatched bases: 4. Germline lookup yields CDR1 SNHLY and CDR2 FYNNEI. The CDR3 has 15 amino acids. The CDR3 region has the DNA TGTGCCAGCAGTACTGGGACAGCTAGCAATCAGCCCCAGCATTTT. As protein: CASSTGTASNQPQHF.

The chain combines TRBV28 with TRBJ1-2, with TRBD1 identical over 7 bases. The CDR3 covers 17 residues. J lost 3 bases, V lost 6 bases, and 16 bases had no gene match. CDR1 and CDR2 from the germline V gene are MDHEN and SYDVKM. CDR3 DNA: TGTGCCAGCAGCCGCGGGTCCAATAGGGGGCGCTACTATGGCTACACCTTC. Its protein product is CASSRGSNRGRYYGYTF.

Notes on this clone: One end of the junction does not line up with germline, which may come from a read error. The CDR3 loop is CAVRGGGDGETQYF. The CDR3 DNA is TGTGCCGTCAGGGGCGGAGGGGATGGGGAGACCCAGTACTTC. The chain recombines TRBV10-3 with TRBJ2-5; possibly TRBD1 or TRBD2 for D (6 bases each). The CDR3 has 14 amino acids. The V gene's germline CDR1 is ENHRY and CDR2 SYGVKD.

The genes are TRBV27 and TRBJ2-2, with D possibly matching TRBD2 (6 bases). The CDR3 length is 13 residues. V was clipped by 10 bases and J by 6 bases, with 15 bases between them. In germline, CDR1 is MNHEY, CDR2 SMNVEV (reference sequence). CDR3 DNA: TGTGCCACCTCCCGGTCGGGGGCCGGGGAGCTGTTTTTT. Its translation is CATSRSGAGELFF.

This chain joins TRBV10-3 and TRBJ2-5; 7 bases agree with TRBD1. V lost 7 bases to trimming and J lost 4 bases; unmatched junction nucleotides: 12. From germline, CDR1 is ENHRY and CDR2 SYGVKD. The CDR3 runs 15 residues. The CDR3: CAIKQATGPGETQYF. The DNA of the CDR3 is TGTGCCATCAAGCAGGCGACAGGGCCAGGAGAGACCCAGTACTTC.

This chain uses TRBV10-3 with TRBJ2-3; D is uncertain. V shed 0 bases and J shed 3 bases, with 7 bases lying between them. CDR1 is ENHRY, CDR2 SYGVKD, per germline. CDR3 size: 14 residues. The CDR3 nucleotides are TGTGCCATCAGTGAGTCGATAGAGACAGATACGCAGTATTTT. Encoded protein: CAISESIETDTQYF.

The chain couples TRBV7-8 to TRBJ2-7; TRBD2 aligns across 8 bases. CDR1 SGHVS and CDR2 FQNEAQ come from the germline V gene. The CDR3 extends over 13 amino acids. Trimming cost V 4 bases and J 4 bases; bases outside gene matches: 3. For the CDR3, the DNA is TGTGCCAGCAGCTCGGGACTAGTTTACGAGCAGTACTTC. Encoded protein: CASSSGLVYEQYF.

The chain combines TRBV7-9 with TRBJ1-6; maybe TRBD1 (6 bases). The CDR3 sequence is 14 residues long. Germline loops: CDR1 SEHNR, CDR2 FQNEAQ (reference sequence). V was cut by 3 bases and J by 7 bases, with 10 bases left in between. The CDR3 sequence is CASSFLQGNSPLHF. The CDR3 DNA sequence: TGTGCCAGCAGCTTCTTACAGGGAAATTCACCCCTCCACTTT.

The chain carries TRBV6-5 and TRBJ2-7; 9 nucleotides match TRBD1. V was pared by 6 bases and J by 2 bases, with 5 bases of the junction left unmatched. The CDR3 consists of 14 residues. CDR1 and CDR2 from the germline V gene are MNHEY and SVGAGI. The CDR3 coding sequence is TGTGCCAGCAGGGGGGACAGGGTCCCCTACGAGCAGTACTTC. Amino acid sequence: CASRGDRVPYEQYF.

The chain carries TRBV13 and TRBJ1-1, with a weak D call TRBD1 (5 bases). Trimming left V 5 bases short and J 0 bases short, with 10 bases between. The germline gives CDR1 PRHDT, CDR2 FYEKMQ (reference sequence). The CDR3 covers 14 residues. The CDR3 DNA reads TGTGCCAGCAGCCAGGACATCATGAACACTGAAGCTTTCTTT. As protein: CASSQDIMNTEAFF.

The chain recombines TRBV9 with TRBJ2-2; D gene uncertain. Germline V gene lookup returns CDR1 SGDLS and CDR2 YYNGEE. The CDR3 covers 14 residues. V dropped 3 bases and J dropped 3 bases, with 9 bases sitting between them. The DNA of the CDR3 is TGTGCCAGCAGCGCCCCAGAGGACACCGGGGAGCTGTTTTTT. As protein: CASSAPEDTGELFF.

The V and J genes are TRBV18 and TRBJ1-1; D remains ambiguous. Germline-derived CDR1 and CDR2 are KGHSH and LQKENI. With 1 base removed from V and 2 bases from J, the gap between germline ends came to 5 bases. CDR3 length: 13 residues. The CDR3 loop reads CASSPRPNTEAFF. CDR3 in DNA: TGTGCCAGCTCACCACGGCCAAACACTGAAGCTTTCTTT.

Only a few counts were recorded for this clone. The chain employs TRBV4-2 and TRBJ1-4, with 8 positions matching TRBD1. Germline V gives CDR1 LGHNA, CDR2 YNFKEQ. This CDR3 has 13 amino acids. CDR3 sequence (DNA): TGTGCTACCCAGGGGGCCGGAGATGAAAAACTGTTTTTT. Translation gives CATQGAGDEKLFF.

A few counts support this clone. This chain joins TRBV4-2 and TRBJ2-3; no clear D gene. Germline-derived CDR1 and CDR2 are LGHNA and YNFKEQ. V shed 5 bases and J shed 0 bases, with 9 bases lying between them. The CDR3 has 14 amino acids. The CDR3 bases are TGTGCCAGCAGCGTAATTACTAGCACAGATACGCAGTATTTT. Residues: CASSVITSTDTQYF.

J is TRBJ1-1 and V is TRBV7-9, with 9 nucleotides matching TRBD1. Germline CDR1 SEHNR, CDR2 FQNEAQ (reference sequence). There are 15 residues in the CDR3. The CDR3 is CATPGQGQGNTEAFF. CDR3 in DNA: TGTGCAACCCCCGGACAGGGGCAAGGGAACACTGAAGCTTTCTTT.

The V gene is TRBV6-1, the J gene TRBJ1-4; TRBD1 agrees at 8 bases. The CDR3 extends over 13 amino acids. The junction had 7 bases not matched to a gene; V was cut back by 8 bases and J by 8 bases. The germline gives CDR1 MNHNS, CDR2 SASEGT. CDR3 sequence: CASRWTGREKLFF. The CDR3 DNA sequence: TGTGCCAGCCGCTGGACAGGGCGAGAAAAACTGTTTTTT.

This clone was detected only a few times. The gene calls are TRBV4-3 and TRBJ2-5; tentatively, D is TRBD2 (6 bases). Near its end, the DNA agrees better with TRBJ2-7, so the J call may be wrong. The CDR3 runs to 16 residues. Germline V CDR1 and CDR2: LGHNA, YSLEER. The CDR3 sequence is CASSQDRLAPSYEQYF. CDR3 nucleotide sequence: TGCGCCAGCAGCCAAGATCGTCTAGCGCCCTCCTACGAGCAGTACTTC.

This clone came up a few times. The chain carries TRBV6-1 and TRBJ2-5, with a weak D call TRBD2 (5 bases). With 5 bases removed from V and 0 bases from J, the gap between germline ends came to 10 bases. Per germline, CDR1 MNHNS and CDR2 SASEGT. CDR3 length: 14 amino acids. The CDR3 sequence is CASSRLPYQETQYF. In nucleotides, the CDR3 is TGTGCCAGCAGTAGACTACCCTACCAAGAGACCCAGTACTTC.

CDR3 coding DNA: TGTGCCAGCAGCCCACAGAGGGGGAACACCATATATTTT. Amino acid sequence: CASSPQRGNTIYF. J is TRBJ1-3 and V is TRBV7-3, with TRBD1 as a possible D gene (6 bases). The germline V and J ends were trimmed by 5 bases and 7 bases, with 12 bases remaining between them. Germline V lookup: CDR1 SGHTA, CDR2 FQGTGA. The CDR3 is 13 residues long.

V gene TRBV6-1 combines with J gene TRBJ2-3; D may be TRBD1 (6 bases). From germline, CDR1 is MNHNS and CDR2 SASEGT. The CDR3 covers 14 residues. Trimming pared 6 bases from V and 4 bases from J, leaving 14 bases between. CDR3 nucleotides: TGTGCCAGCAGCTCCGACAGGTTTCCAGATACGCAGTATTTT. It translates to CASSSDRFPDTQYF.

Here the CDR3 reads CASSLSGGNEQFF. DNA for the CDR3: TGTGCCAGCAGTCTATCAGGGGGCAATGAGCAGTTCTTC. V usage is TRBV2 and J usage is TRBJ2-1, with 7 bases that match TRBD1. CDR3 length equals 13 residues. Unmatched junction bases numbered 4, after V lost 5 bases and J lost 6 bases. Germline CDR1 reads SNHLY; CDR2 reads FYNNEI.

The chain links TRBV18 to TRBJ1-3; 7 nucleotides line up with TRBD1. The germline CDR1 and CDR2 sequences are KGHSH and LQKENI. Trimming removed 3 bases from V and 0 bases from J; junction bases left unmatched: 8. This CDR3 is 17 amino acids long. In nucleotides, the CDR3 is TGTGCCAGCTCACCGACCCGGGACAGCAGCTCTGGAAACACCATATATTTT. Encoded protein: CASSPTRDSSSGNTIYF.

The V gene is TRBV15, the J gene TRBJ2-3; possibly TRBD2 for D (6 bases). V lost 2 bases and J 5 bases, leaving 14 bases between the germline ends. CDR3 length: 15 residues. Germline V lookup: CDR1 LNHNV, CDR2 YYDKDF (reference sequence). CDR3 DNA sequence: TGTGCCACCAGCAGACCCGGGACTCTAAGAGATACGCAGTATTTT. As protein: CATSRPGTLRDTQYF.

The chain links TRBV27 to TRBJ2-1; the D gene is possibly TRBD1 (6 bases). The germline gives CDR1 MNHEY, CDR2 SMNVEV (reference sequence). CDR3 length: 16 residues. Trimming stripped 5 bases from V and 3 bases from J, with 17 bases between. This CDR3 reads CASSPPFGGHYNEQFF. In nucleotides, the CDR3 is TGTGCCAGCAGTCCCCCTTTTGGGGGACACTACAATGAGCAGTTCTTC.